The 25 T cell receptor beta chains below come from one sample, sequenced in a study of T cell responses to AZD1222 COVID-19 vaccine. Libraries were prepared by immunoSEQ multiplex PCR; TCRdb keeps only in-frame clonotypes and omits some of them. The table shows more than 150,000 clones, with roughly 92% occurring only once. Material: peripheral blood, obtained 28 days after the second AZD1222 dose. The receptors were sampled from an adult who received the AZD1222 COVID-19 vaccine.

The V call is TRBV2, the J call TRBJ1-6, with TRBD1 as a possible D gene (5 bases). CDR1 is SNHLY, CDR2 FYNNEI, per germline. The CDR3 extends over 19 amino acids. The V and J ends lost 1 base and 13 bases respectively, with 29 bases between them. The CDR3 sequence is CASSEEGTRAGYFERPLHF. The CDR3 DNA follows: TGTGCCAGCAGTGAAGAGGGGACTAGGGCGGGGTATTTCGAGCGTCCCCTCCACTTT.

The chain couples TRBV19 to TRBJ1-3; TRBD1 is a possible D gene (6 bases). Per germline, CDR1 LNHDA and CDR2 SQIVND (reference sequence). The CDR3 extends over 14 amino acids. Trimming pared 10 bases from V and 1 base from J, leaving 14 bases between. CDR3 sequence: CATQLQGSGNTIYF. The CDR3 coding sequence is TGTGCCACCCAACTACAGGGTTCTGGAAACACCATATATTTT. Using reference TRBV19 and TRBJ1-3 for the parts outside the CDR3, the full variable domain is DGGITQSPKYLFRKEGQNVTLSCEQNLNHDAMYWYRQDPGQGLRLIYYSQIVNDFQKGDIAEGYSVSREKKESFPLTVTSAQKNPTAFYLCATQLQGSGNTIYFGEGSWLTVV.

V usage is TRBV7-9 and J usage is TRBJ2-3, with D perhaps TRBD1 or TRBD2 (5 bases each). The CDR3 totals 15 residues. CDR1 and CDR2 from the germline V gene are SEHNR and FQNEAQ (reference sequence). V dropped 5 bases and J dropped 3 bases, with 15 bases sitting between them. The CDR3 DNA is TGTGCCAGCAGCCCACGTGGGGGAATAACAGATACGCAGTATTTT. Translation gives CASSPRGGITDTQYF. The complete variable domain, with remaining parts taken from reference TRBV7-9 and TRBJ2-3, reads DTGVSQNPRHKITKRGQNVTFRCDPISEHNRLYWYRQTLGQGPEFLTYFQNEAQLEKSRLLSDRFSAERPKGSFSTLEIQRTEQGDSAMYLCASSPRGGITDTQYFGPGTRLTVL.

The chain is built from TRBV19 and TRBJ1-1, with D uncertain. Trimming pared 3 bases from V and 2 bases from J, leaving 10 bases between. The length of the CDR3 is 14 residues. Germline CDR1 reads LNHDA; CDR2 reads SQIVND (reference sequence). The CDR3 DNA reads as TGTGCCAGTAGTATCCCTTTATCAAACACTGAAGCTTTCTTT. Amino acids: CASSIPLSNTEAFF.

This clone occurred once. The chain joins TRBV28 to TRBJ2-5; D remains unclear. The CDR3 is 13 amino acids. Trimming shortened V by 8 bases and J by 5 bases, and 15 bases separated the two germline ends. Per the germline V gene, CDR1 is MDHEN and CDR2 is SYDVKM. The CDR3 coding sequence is TGTGCCAGCGGGTTTGGGGTAAAGGAGACCCAGTACTTC. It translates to CASGFGVKETQYF.

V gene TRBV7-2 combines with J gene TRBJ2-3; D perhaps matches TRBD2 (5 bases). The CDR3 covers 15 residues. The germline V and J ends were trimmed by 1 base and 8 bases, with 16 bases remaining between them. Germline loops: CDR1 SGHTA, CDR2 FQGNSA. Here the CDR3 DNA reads TGTGCCAGCAGCTTAGAGCGGATAGGCAGTGCTACGCAGTATTTT. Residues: CASSLERIGSATQYF. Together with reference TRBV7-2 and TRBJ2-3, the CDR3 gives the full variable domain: GAGVSQSPSNKVTEKGKDVELRCDPISGHTALYWYRQSLGQGLEFLIYFQGNSAPDKSGLPSDRFSAERTGGSVSTLTIQRTQQEDSAVYLCASSLERIGSATQYFGPGTRLTVL.

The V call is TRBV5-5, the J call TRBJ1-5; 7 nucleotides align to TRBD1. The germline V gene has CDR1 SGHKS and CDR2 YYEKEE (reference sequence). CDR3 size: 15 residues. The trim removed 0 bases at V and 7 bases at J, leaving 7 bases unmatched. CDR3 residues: CASSLAPGGTQPQHF. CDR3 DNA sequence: TGTGCCAGCAGCTTGGCCCCAGGGGGAACCCAGCCCCAGCATTTT.

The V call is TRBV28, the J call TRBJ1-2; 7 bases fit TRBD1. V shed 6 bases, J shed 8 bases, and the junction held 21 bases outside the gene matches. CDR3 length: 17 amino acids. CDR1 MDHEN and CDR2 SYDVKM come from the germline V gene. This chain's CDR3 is CASSPRGGGGEYMGYTF. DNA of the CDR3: TGTGCCAGCAGCCCACGCGGAGGGGGCGGAGAATATATGGGCTACACCTTC.

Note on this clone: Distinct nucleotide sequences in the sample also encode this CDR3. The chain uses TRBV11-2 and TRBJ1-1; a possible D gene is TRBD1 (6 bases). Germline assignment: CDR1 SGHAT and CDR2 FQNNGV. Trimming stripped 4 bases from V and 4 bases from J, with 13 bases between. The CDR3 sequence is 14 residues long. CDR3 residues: CASSSPGVGTEAFF. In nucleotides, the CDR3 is TGTGCCAGCAGCTCACCAGGGGTTGGCACTGAAGCTTTCTTT.

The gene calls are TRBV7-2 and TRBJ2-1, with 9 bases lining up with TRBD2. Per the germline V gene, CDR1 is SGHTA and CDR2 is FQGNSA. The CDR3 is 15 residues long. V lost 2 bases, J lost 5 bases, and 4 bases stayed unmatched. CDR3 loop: CASSLNGGGDNEQFF. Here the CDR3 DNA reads TGTGCCAGCAGCTTAAATGGCGGGGGGGACAATGAGCAGTTCTTC.

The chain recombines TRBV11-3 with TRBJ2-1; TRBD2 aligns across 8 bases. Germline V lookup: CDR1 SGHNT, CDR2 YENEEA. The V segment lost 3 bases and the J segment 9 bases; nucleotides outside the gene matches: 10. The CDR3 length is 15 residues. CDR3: CASSFGLARTGEQFF. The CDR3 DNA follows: TGTGCCAGCAGCTTCGGACTAGCAAGGACCGGTGAGCAGTTCTTC. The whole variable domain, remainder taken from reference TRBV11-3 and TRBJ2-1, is EAGVVQSPRYKIIEKKQPVAFWCNPISGHNTLYWYLQNLGQGPELLIRYENEEAVDDSQLPKDRFSAERLKGVDSTLKIQPAELGDSAVYLCASSFGLARTGEQFFGPGTRLTVL.

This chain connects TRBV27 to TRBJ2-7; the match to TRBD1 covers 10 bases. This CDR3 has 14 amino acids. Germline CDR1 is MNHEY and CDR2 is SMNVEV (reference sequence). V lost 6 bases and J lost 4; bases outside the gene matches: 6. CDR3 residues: CASSRTGGKYEQYF. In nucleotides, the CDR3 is TGTGCCAGCAGCCGGACAGGGGGGAAATACGAGCAGTACTTC.

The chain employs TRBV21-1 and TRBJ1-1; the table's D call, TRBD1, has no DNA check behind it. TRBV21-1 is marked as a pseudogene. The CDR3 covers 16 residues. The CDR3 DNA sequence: TGTGCCAGCAGCAATTGGAATGGGCCCGGCGATTCTGAAGCTTTCTTT. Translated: CASSNWNGPGDSEAFF.

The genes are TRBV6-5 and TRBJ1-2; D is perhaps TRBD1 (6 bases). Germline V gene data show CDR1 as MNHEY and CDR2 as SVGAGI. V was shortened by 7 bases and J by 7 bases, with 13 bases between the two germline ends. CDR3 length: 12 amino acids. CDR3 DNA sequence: TGTGCCAGCACCAACGGGGGCCCTGGCTACACCTTC. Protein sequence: CASTNGGPGYTF.

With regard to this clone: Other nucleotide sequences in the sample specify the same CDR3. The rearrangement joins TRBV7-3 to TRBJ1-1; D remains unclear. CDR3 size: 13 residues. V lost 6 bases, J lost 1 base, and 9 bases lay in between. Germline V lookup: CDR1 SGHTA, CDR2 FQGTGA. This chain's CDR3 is CASSRTANTEAFF. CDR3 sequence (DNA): TGTGCCAGCAGTAGAACAGCGAACACTGAAGCTTTCTTT.

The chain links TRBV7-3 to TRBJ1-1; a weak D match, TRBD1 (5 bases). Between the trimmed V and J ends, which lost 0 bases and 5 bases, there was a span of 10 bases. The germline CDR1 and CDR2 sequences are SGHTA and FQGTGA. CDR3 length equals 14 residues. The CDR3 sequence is CASSLTTEPTEAFF. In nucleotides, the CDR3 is TGTGCCAGCAGCTTAACGACAGAGCCTACTGAAGCTTTCTTT.

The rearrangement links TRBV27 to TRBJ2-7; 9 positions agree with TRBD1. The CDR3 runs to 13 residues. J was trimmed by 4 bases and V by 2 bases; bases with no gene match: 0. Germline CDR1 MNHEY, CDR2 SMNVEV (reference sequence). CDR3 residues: CASSLGTGYEQYF. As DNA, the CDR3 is TGTGCCAGCAGTTTAGGGACAGGGTACGAGCAGTACTTC.

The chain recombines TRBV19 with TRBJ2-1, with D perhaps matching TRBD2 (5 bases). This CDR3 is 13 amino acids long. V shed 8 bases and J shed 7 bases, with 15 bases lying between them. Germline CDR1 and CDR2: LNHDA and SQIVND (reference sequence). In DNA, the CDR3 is TGTGCCAGTTCCTCGGGGAGTGGTAATGAGCAGTTCTTC. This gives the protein CASSSGSGNEQFF.

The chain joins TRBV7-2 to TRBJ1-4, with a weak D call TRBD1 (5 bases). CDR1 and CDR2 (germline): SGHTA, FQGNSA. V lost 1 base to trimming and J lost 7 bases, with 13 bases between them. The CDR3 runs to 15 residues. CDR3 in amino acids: CASSLEGMVSEKLFF. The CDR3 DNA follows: TGTGCCAGCAGCTTAGAGGGGATGGTTAGTGAAAAACTGTTTTTT.

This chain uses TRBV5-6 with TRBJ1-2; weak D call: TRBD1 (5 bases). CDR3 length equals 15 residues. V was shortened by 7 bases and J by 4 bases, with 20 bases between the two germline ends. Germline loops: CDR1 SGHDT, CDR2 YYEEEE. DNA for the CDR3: TGTGCCAGCGGATCGTTGACAGCCCTTGGCTATGGCTACACCTTC. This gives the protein CASGSLTALGYGYTF.

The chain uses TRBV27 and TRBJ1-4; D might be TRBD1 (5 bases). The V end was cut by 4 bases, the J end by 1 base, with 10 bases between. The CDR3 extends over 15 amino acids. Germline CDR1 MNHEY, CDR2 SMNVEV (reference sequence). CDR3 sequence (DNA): TGTGCCAGCAGTTCTTGGGGGGGAACTAATGAAAAACTGTTTTTT. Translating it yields CASSSWGGTNEKLFF.

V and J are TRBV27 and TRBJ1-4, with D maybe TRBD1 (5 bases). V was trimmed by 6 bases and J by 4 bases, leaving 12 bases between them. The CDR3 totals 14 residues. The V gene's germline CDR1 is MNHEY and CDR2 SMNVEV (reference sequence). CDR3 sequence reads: CASSQRGLNEKLFF. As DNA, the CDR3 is TGTGCCAGCAGCCAACGGGGCCTTAATGAAAAACTGTTTTTT.

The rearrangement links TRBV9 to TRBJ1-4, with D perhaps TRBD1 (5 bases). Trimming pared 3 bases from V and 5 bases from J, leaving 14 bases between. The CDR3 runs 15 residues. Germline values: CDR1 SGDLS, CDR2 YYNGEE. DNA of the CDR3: TGTGCCAGCAGCGGAGGGGACTTCCTGAATGAAAAACTGTTTTTT. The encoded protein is CASSGGDFLNEKLFF.

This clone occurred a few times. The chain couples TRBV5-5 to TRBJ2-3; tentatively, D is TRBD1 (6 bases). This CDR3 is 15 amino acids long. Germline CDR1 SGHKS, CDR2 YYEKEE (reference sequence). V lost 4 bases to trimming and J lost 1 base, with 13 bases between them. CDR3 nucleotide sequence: TGTGCCAGCAGCCGCATCACAGGGCGCACAGATACGCAGTATTTT. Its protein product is CASSRITGRTDTQYF.

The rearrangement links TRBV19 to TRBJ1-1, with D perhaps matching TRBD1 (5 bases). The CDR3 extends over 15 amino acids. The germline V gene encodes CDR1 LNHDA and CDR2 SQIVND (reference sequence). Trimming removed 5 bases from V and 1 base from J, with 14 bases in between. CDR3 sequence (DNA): TGTGCCAGTAGTGCCTCCTGGGGGGGGAACACTGAAGCTTTCTTT. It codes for CASSASWGGNTEAFF.